This TCR beta chain was retrieved from a study of sequential checkpoint blockade in melanoma. The V gene lost 0 bases and the J gene lost 3 bases, with 9 bases spanning the gap. The CDR3 runs to 15 residues. From germline, CDR1 is MNHEY and CDR2 SMNVEV (reference sequence). The repertoire was sequenced with immunoSEQ multiplex PCR; TCRdb's copy has only in-frame clones and lacks some. The sample has about 13,000 clones, more than 70% seen once. The treatment is: randomized to nivolumab then ipilimumab (arm A) or the reverse (arm B). Sequencing was performed on CD8+ T cells sorted from blood (inferred from file names), taken from a patient given nivolumab and ipilimumab in sequence. The chain joins TRBV27 to TRBJ2-1, with D tentatively TRBD1 (5 bases). The TCR sequence derives from a human patient with melanoma. Some clones in this sample may be carry-over from other donors' samples. In nucleotides, the CDR3 is TGTGCCAGCAGTTTATCTCCAGGGATCTACAATGAGCAGTTCTTC. Encoded protein: CASSLSPGIYNEQFF.